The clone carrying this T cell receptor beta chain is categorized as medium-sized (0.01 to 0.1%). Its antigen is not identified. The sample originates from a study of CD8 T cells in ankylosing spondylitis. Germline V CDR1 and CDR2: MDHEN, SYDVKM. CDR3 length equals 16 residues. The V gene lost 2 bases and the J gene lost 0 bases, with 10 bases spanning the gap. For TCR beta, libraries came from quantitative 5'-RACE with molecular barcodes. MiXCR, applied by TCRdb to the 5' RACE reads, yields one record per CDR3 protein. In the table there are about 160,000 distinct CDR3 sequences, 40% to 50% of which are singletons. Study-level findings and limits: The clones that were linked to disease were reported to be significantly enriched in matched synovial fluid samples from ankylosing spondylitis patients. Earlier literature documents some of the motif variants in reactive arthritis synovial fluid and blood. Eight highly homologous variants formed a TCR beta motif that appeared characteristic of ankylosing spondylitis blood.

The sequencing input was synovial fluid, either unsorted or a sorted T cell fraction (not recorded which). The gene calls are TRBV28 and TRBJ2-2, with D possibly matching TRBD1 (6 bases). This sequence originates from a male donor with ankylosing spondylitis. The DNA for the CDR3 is TGTGCCAGCAGTTTAGAGACAGGTCCGAACACCGGGGAGCTGTTTTTT. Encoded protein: CASSLETGPNTGELFF.